This TCR beta chain is drawn from a study of early T cells in non-severe SARS-CoV-2 infection (dated by TCRdb to the early 2020s). Background for the entire study: Because TCR sequencing was done on bulk RNA from unsorted whole blood, the alpha and beta chains could not be paired. The investigation overall reported the following: VDJdb matching was skewed toward anti-spike CD8 responses and likely underestimated virus-specific expansions by missing private and CD4 specificities.

This clonotype was detected many times. The clone's antigen remains unknown. Per-base qualities were not stored, and no clone one base away is much larger. Trimming leaves V shorter by 5 bases and J shorter by 5 bases, with the junction holding 5 bases beyond the gene matches. The germline V gene supplies CDR1 KGHSH and CDR2 LQKENI. Counted from cysteine to phenylalanine, this CDR3 has 16 amino acids. Only the CDR3 DNA is retained, 48 bases long and in frame from the first base. This was a case-control study nested in a cohort of healthcare workers in London, UK, who had nasopharyngeal swab PCR tests and blood samples taken every week. Healthcare workers were recruited during the week of the UK lockdown, between 23 and 31 March 2020, and followed weekly for up to roughly 15 weeks. To prepare the library, 5' RACE was applied. Sequencing was performed on a NextSeq 500. Unique molecular identifiers were attached to individual cDNA molecules in the TCR library protocol so that sequencing error and PCR bias could be corrected. TCR alpha and beta chains were both sequenced, and the abundances of alpha and beta sequences in each sample were closely correlated with each other. For the original study's pipeline: Decombinator V4 was used to annotate the V gene, J gene and CDR3 of the TCR sequences. TCRs were defined as expanded if a significant change between any two time points was detected under a Poisson model with p below 0.0001. TCR abundances were normalised to the total number of TCRs sequenced in each sample and reported as counts per million. MAIT TCRs were defined by TRAV1-2 paired with TRAJ12, TRAJ20 or TRAJ33, and iNKT TCRs by TRAV10 paired with TRAJ18. A search of VDJdb, accessed on 1 November 2021, was run for TCRs annotated to CMV, EBV and SARS-CoV-2, with TCRs annotated for multiple antigens excluded. The raw public reads went through TCRdb reprocessing: fastp at Q25, MiXCR clone calling, in-frame beta chains kept. When rows share a CDR3 protein, they turn into one entry using the most common DNA and genes. These V and J calls derive from TCRdb rather than the authors' analysis. The sample table shows some 40,000 distinct CDR3 sequences, and 9.5% to 15% are seen once. The ten largest make up more than 15% of the sample.

The rearrangement combines TRBV18 with TRBJ1-6, with 11 bases matching TRBD1. The sample comprised whole blood. The origin of this receptor is an adult who was a healthcare worker with PCR-confirmed SARS-CoV-2 infection or an uninfected control (not recorded which). The sequenced DNA is TGTGCCAGCTCAGCCGGGACAGGGGGAAATAATTCACCCCTCCACTTT. The translation is CASSAGTGGNNSPLHF.